The TCR gamma chain under discussion was sequenced for a study of human gamma delta and Vdelta1 T cells (dated 2018 in TCRdb). General notes on the study: The study investigated Delta One T cells, Vd1+ gamma-delta T cells, as cytotoxic effectors against acute myeloid leukemia.

The germline V end is reduced by 5 bases and the J end by 10 bases; junction bases left unmatched: 8. The germline V gene gives CDR1 as VENAVY and CDR2 as YDSYNSRV. The CDR3 has 11 amino acids, counting the end cysteine and phenylalanine. Kept here is only the CDR3 DNA, which spans 33 bases and is read in frame from base 1. Findings and caveats that apply to the study as a whole: Delta One T cells were reported to be polyclonal and to show broad cytotoxic targeting of acute myeloid leukemia.

Library prep was done by PCR. The instrument given in TCRdb is Illumina MiSeq. Clone calls in TCRdb were regenerated from the public reads with CATT, after which identical DNA sequences shared one row. This sample comprises several thousand gamma-chain clones, approximately 42% of them detected only once. In total, the top ten clones hold 2.5% of the sample. This clone was observed a handful of times. Its antigen is not yet known. Per-base quality was not reported, and no clone a single base away is much larger than it. The chain is made from TRGV8 and TRGJ1 or TRGJ2. Input material: Vdelta1 gamma-delta T cells from blood grown in culture (DOT cells). The intended sense of this specimen's cell subset or site label: Delta One T cells, in vitro expanded/differentiated Vd1+ gamma-delta T cells. The source is a human donor in good health. The nucleotide sequence is TGTGCCACCTGGGTCTTTCCCAAGAAACTCTTT. This codes for CATWVFPKKLF.